This passage covers 32 T cell receptor beta chains from one sample sequenced in a study of CD8 T cells in ankylosing spondylitis. Each CDR3 protein gets one entry after TCRdb re-called the 5' RACE reads with MiXCR. The repertoire holds 240,000 or so distinct CDR3 sequences, roughly 8.6% seen once, with under 7.5% in the top ten. Sequenced input: blood, either unsorted or a sorted T cell fraction (not recorded which). These receptors originate from a male donor with ankylosing spondylitis or in good health (not recorded which).

Many counts were recorded for this clonotype. Written as DNA, the CDR3 is TGTGCCAGCAGCGTAGAGGGGGGAGGTAAAGACATTCAGTACTTC. As protein: CASSVEGGGKDIQYF. This chain uses TRBV9 with TRBJ2-4; D may correspond to TRBD1 or TRBD2 (6 bases each). Looked up from germline, CDR1 is SGDLS and CDR2 is YYNGEE. CDR3 length equals 15 residues. The germline V and J ends were trimmed by 0 bases and 8 bases, with 15 bases remaining between them.

The sample holds many counts of this clonotype. J is TRBJ2-4 and V is TRBV13; 9 bases line up with TRBD2. V was clipped by 0 bases and J by 9 bases; unmatched bases: 3. Germline values: CDR1 PRHDT, CDR2 FYEKMQ (reference sequence). The CDR3 covers 14 residues. The CDR3 region has the DNA TGTGCCAGCAGCTTAGGGGGACTAGCCAGCATTCAGTACTTC. Amino acids: CASSLGGLASIQYF. Using reference TRBV13 and TRBJ2-4 for the parts outside the CDR3, the full variable domain is AAGVIQSPRHLIKEKRETATLKCYPIPRHDTVYWYQQGPGQDPQFLISFYEKMQSDKGSIPDRFSAQQFSDYHSELNMSSLELGDSALYFCASSLGGLASIQYFGAGTRLSVL.

Concerning this clonotype: This clone may be a read error of a much larger clone one base away. V is TRBV20-1 and J is TRBJ2-1, with TRBD1 matching over 7 bases. Germline V gene lookup returns CDR1 DFQATT and CDR2 SNEGSKA (reference sequence). The CDR3 is 18 amino acids. With V trimmed by 0 bases and J by 6 bases, 17 bases remained unmatched. The CDR3 nucleotides read TGCAGTGCTAGAGATCGAAAGGGGGCTACTAATCTCTTCAATGAGCAGTTCTTC. Translation: CSARDRKGATNLFNEQFF.

In its sample, this clonotype was seen many times. V is TRBV7-9 and J is TRBJ2-1, with 10 positions matching TRBD2. Germline CDR1 reads SEHNR; CDR2 reads FQNEAQ (reference sequence). The length of the CDR3 is 16 residues. V lost 5 bases, J lost 6 bases, and 10 bases stayed unmatched. The DNA for the CDR3 is TGTGCCAGCAGCCCCGGACTAGCGGAACCGTTCAATGAGCAGTTCTTC. This gives the protein CASSPGLAEPFNEQFF.

A word on this clonotype: A much larger clone differs by one base, so this may be a read error. The rearrangement links TRBV9 to TRBJ1-3, with 9 bases aligning to TRBD1. CDR3 length: 16 residues. The germline V gene has CDR1 SGDLS and CDR2 YYNGEE. The chain's CDR3 is CASSEGTGTSGNTISF. DNA of the CDR3: TGTGCCAGCAGCGAAGGGACAGGGACCTCTGGAAACACCATATCTTTT.

This clonotype was seen many times. This rearrangement joins TRBV7-6 to TRBJ1-4, with a tentative D call TRBD1 (5 bases). The V gene lost 7 bases and the J gene lost 3 bases, with 15 bases spanning the gap. The germline CDR1 and CDR2 sequences are SGHVS and FNYEAQ. CDR3 length: 15 residues. The CDR3 protein is CASTKEGRSNEKLFF. Here the CDR3 DNA reads TGTGCCAGCACAAAAGAGGGGAGATCTAATGAAAAACTGTTTTTT.

This clonotype has just a few counts. The chain employs TRBV18 and TRBJ1-6; D ambiguous. The CDR3 is 13 residues long. Germline V gene lookup returns CDR1 KGHSH and CDR2 LQKENI. V was trimmed by 3 bases and J by 7 bases, leaving 7 bases between them. The CDR3 region is CASSPIENSPLHF. The CDR3 coding sequence is TGTGCCAGCTCACCTATTGAGAATTCACCCCTCCACTTT. The full variable domain, its missing parts supplied by reference TRBV18 and TRBJ1-6, is NAGVMQNPRHLVRRRGQEARLRCSPMKGHSHVYWYRQLPEEGLKFMVYLQKENIIDESGMPKERFSAEFPKEGPSILRIQQVVRGDSAAYFCASSPIENSPLHFGNGTRLTVT.

This clonotype was counted many times. This sequence joins TRBV29-1 and TRBJ1-3; possibly TRBD1 for D (5 bases). Per the germline V gene, CDR1 is SQVTM and CDR2 is ANQGSEA. The V end lost 0 bases, the J end lost 0 bases, and 9 bases lay between the germline ends. The CDR3 totals 15 residues. The CDR3 spells CSVEDSGVSGNTIYF. The CDR3 coding sequence is TGCAGCGTTGAAGACTCGGGGGTCTCTGGAAACACCATATATTTT.

This clonotype was found many times. The chain combines TRBV5-1 with TRBJ1-1, with D hard to call. Germline V gives CDR1 SGHRS, CDR2 YFSETQ. The CDR3 is made up of 14 amino acids. V lost 4 bases and J lost 4, with 14 bases in between. The CDR3 reads CASSPSGSGTEAFF. The CDR3 DNA follows: TGCGCCAGCAGCCCTTCCGGGTCCGGCACTGAAGCTTTCTTT.

Details on this clonotype: This sequence may be a read error, since a much larger clone differs from it by one base. V gene TRBV20-1 combines with J gene TRBJ2-6; D perhaps matches TRBD1 (7 bases). Germline lookup yields CDR1 DFQATT and CDR2 SNEGSKA (reference sequence). V was pared by 5 bases and J by 2 bases, with 16 bases between. The CDR3 contains 16 residues. The CDR3 bases are TGCAGTGCTCCACCAGGGGGGCAGACTGGGGCCAACGTCCTGACTTTC. This sequence encodes CSAPPGGQTGANVLTF.

This clonotype has more than one count but fewer than ten. The J gene is TRBJ2-5, the V gene TRBV20-1; 12 bases map to TRBD2. CDR3 size: 15 residues. Germline CDR1 reads DFQATT; CDR2 reads SNEGSKA (reference sequence). V lost 6 bases and J lost 1; bases outside the gene matches: 6. For the CDR3, the DNA is TGCAGTGCAATCGGACTAGCGGGAACCCAAGAGACCCAGTACTTC. This codes for CSAIGLAGTQETQYF.

The V gene is TRBV27, the J gene TRBJ2-5; 13 nucleotides agree with TRBD2. This CDR3 comprises 15 residues. After removal of 6 bases from V and 5 bases from J, the junction contained 6 bases not matched to a gene. Germline CDR1 MNHEY, CDR2 SMNVEV (reference sequence). CDR3 bases: TGTGCCAGCAGCGGACTAGCGGGAGTTTGGGAGACCCAGTACTTC. As protein: CASSGLAGVWETQYF.

This clonotype appeared many times. The chain recombines TRBV27 with TRBJ2-2; 9 nucleotides match TRBD2. The J segment lost 4 bases and the V segment lost 5 bases, leaving 2 bases of the junction unmatched. The CDR3 runs to 14 residues. Per the germline V gene, CDR1 is MNHEY and CDR2 is SMNVEV (reference sequence). The CDR3 DNA follows: TGTGCCAGCAGTCCACTAGCGGGCACCGGGGAGCTGTTTTTT. Translation gives CASSPLAGTGELFF.

Remarks on this clonotype: A read error may produce the germline difference seen at one junction end. The J gene is TRBJ2-7, the V gene TRBV6-5, with TRBD1 identical over 9 bases. The CDR3 has 12 residues. Per the germline V gene, CDR1 is MNHEY and CDR2 is SVGAGI. Here the CDR3 reads CASSPGQGLTHF. The CDR3 nucleotides read TGTGCCAGCAGCCCGGGACAGGGATTAACCCACTTC.

Of note for this clonotype: It may be a read error: a sequence one base away is much more abundant. V usage is TRBV5-6 and J usage is TRBJ2-2; perhaps D is TRBD1 or TRBD2 (5 bases each). CDR3 length equals 13 residues. CDR1 and CDR2 from the germline V gene are SGHDT and YYEEEE. The CDR3 spells CASNLAGPGEPFF. The CDR3, as DNA: TGTGCCAGCAACCTGGCAGGGCCCGGGGAGCCGTTTTTT. The full variable domain, its missing parts supplied by reference TRBV5-6 and TRBJ2-2, is DAGVTQSPTHLIKTRGQQVTLRCSPKSGHDTVSWYQQALGQGPQFIFQYYEEEERQRGNFPDRFSGHQFPNYSSELNVNALLLGDSALYLCASNLAGPGEPFFGEGSRLTVL.

This clonotype was seen a handful of times. The chain combines TRBV7-2 with TRBJ2-3; the match to TRBD1 covers 9 bases. The CDR3 has 17 residues. V shed 5 bases, J shed 3 bases, and the junction held 12 bases outside the gene matches. Germline V CDR1 and CDR2: SGHTA, FQGNSA. CDR3 nucleotides: TGTGCCAGCAGCCACCCTCGGGGACAGGGAAGGACAGATACGCAGTATTTT. Amino acid sequence: CASSHPRGQGRTDTQYF. The full variable domain, with the rest looked up from reference TRBV7-2 and TRBJ2-3, is GAGVSQSPSNKVTEKGKDVELRCDPISGHTALYWYRQSLGQGLEFLIYFQGNSAPDKSGLPSDRFSAERTGGSVSTLTIQRTQQEDSAVYLCASSHPRGQGRTDTQYFGPGTRLTVL.

There are many counts of this clonotype. This chain connects TRBV5-1 to TRBJ1-5; tentatively, D is TRBD1 (5 bases). There are 15 residues in the CDR3. Trimming left V 1 base short and J 2 bases short, with 10 bases between. CDR1 is SGHRS and CDR2 is YFSETQ in the germline V gene. DNA of the CDR3: TGCGCCAGCAGCTTGAGAGGGGATGGCAATCAGCCCCAGCATTTT. Its translation is CASSLRGDGNQPQHF.

At least ten counts were recorded for this clonotype. V is TRBV29-1 and J is TRBJ2-1, with 10 bases identical to TRBD2. Looked up from germline, CDR1 is SQVTM and CDR2 is ANQGSEA. V lost 6 bases and J lost 2; bases outside the gene matches: 7. CDR3 length equals 15 residues. CDR3 coding DNA: TGCAGCGTCCTGGGACTAGCGTTCCCCTACAATGAGCAGTTCTTC. Residues: CSVLGLAFPYNEQFF.

The chain employs TRBV20-1 and TRBJ2-7; D is unresolved. The CDR3 length is 15 residues. Trimming stripped 0 bases from V and 0 bases from J, with 12 bases between. CDR1 and CDR2 from the germline V gene are DFQATT and SNEGSKA (reference sequence). CDR3 residues: CSARDRSSSSYEQYF. In nucleotides, the CDR3 is TGCAGTGCTAGAGACCGCTCCTCCAGCTCCTACGAGCAGTACTTC.

This clonotype came up many times. The chain links TRBV20-1 to TRBJ1-1; 7 nucleotides line up with TRBD1. CDR3 length equals 15 residues. The J segment lost 0 bases and the V segment lost 0 bases, leaving 4 bases of the junction unmatched. The germline V gene has CDR1 DFQATT and CDR2 SNEGSKA (reference sequence). The CDR3 spells CSARDWDSLNTEAFF. The CDR3, as DNA: TGCAGTGCTAGAGATTGGGACAGTTTGAACACTGAAGCTTTCTTT.

This clonotype was seen a few times. V and J are TRBV19 and TRBJ2-3; 9 nucleotides align to TRBD2. This CDR3 is 15 amino acids long. Per germline, CDR1 LNHDA and CDR2 SQIVND (reference sequence). V gave up 4 bases and J gave up 6 bases; unmatched junction bases: 8. This CDR3 is CASSRAGGPLDTQYF. CDR3 sequence (DNA): TGTGCCAGTAGTAGGGCGGGAGGGCCTTTGGATACGCAGTATTTT.

The chain is built from TRBV2 and TRBJ2-1; TRBD2 aligns across 15 bases. Looked up from germline, CDR1 is SNHLY and CDR2 is FYNNEI. This CDR3 comprises 18 residues. J lost 9 bases, V lost 1 base, and 10 bases had no gene match. CDR3 nucleotide sequence: TGTGCCAGCAGTGAAGGGACTAGCGGGGGGGCAGCCGTGATTGAGCAGTTCTTC. It yields the protein CASSEGTSGGAAVIEQFF.

This clonotype has ten or more counts. This chain joins TRBV2 and TRBJ2-6; D remains unclear. Trimming removed 1 base at V and 0 bases at J, with 10 bases between. This CDR3 is built from 17 residues. Germline V gene data show CDR1 as SNHLY and CDR2 as FYNNEI. CDR3 DNA sequence: TGTGCCAGCAGTGAAGGCAGAGGAGTCTCTGGGGCCAACGTCCTGACTTTC. It codes for CASSEGRGVSGANVLTF.

J is TRBJ1-1 and V is TRBV6-1; a weak D match, TRBD1 (5 bases). The CDR3 totals 14 residues. Deletions cut 5 bases from V and 4 bases from J, with 14 bases between. The germline V gene has CDR1 MNHNS and CDR2 SASEGT. The CDR3 loop reads CASSIGTRSTEAFF. CDR3 sequence (DNA): TGTGCCAGCAGTATAGGGACCAGAAGCACTGAAGCTTTCTTT.

This clonotype was counted ten times or more. This rearrangement joins TRBV10-3 to TRBJ2-3; TRBD1 matches 9 bases. The V and J ends lost 8 bases and 5 bases, in that order; junction bases with no gene match: 20. CDR3 size: 18 residues. Germline lookup yields CDR1 ENHRY and CDR2 SYGVKD. CDR3 nucleotides: TGTGCCATCTTAACAGGGGGCGGAGGTCTCGTTCCGGGAGATACGCAGTATTTT. This encodes CAILTGGGGLVPGDTQYF.

The chain has TRBV7-2 and TRBJ2-7; D is ambiguous. The CDR3 covers 15 residues. Germline CDR1 is SGHTA and CDR2 is FQGNSA. The germline V and J ends were trimmed by 4 bases and 3 bases, with 16 bases remaining between them. The CDR3 protein is CASSSLGSTYYEQYF. CDR3 DNA: TGTGCCAGCAGCTCCCTGGGAAGTACTTACTACGAGCAGTACTTC.

This clonotype was counted ten times or more. This chain links TRBV12-3 or TRBV12-4 with TRBJ2-2; D tentatively reads TRBD1 or TRBD2 (5 bases each). This CDR3 has 15 residues. V was cut by 7 bases and J by 5 bases, with 17 bases left in between. Written as DNA, the CDR3 is TGTGCCAGCAACTCAAGGGGACGCCATACCGGGGAGCTGTTTTTT. Translation: CASNSRGRHTGELFF.

This clonotype was counted ten times or more. This sequence joins TRBV20-1 and TRBJ2-3; tentative D call: TRBD1 (5 bases). The V gene's germline CDR1 is DFQATT and CDR2 SNEGSKA (reference sequence). V lost 3 bases, J lost 1 base, and 17 bases lay in between. The CDR3 has 16 amino acids. The DNA for the CDR3 is TGCAGTGCTAGTGGGCCTCAGGGTACCGGCACAGATACGCAGTATTTT. Its protein is CSASGPQGTGTDTQYF.

Many counts were recorded for this clonotype. In DNA form, the CDR3 reads TGTGCCAGCAAGAGGGATATGACAGATACGCAGTATTTT. This sequence encodes CASKRDMTDTQYF. The rearrangement uses TRBV6-1 and TRBJ2-3; D perhaps matches TRBD2 (5 bases). The CDR3 is made up of 13 amino acids. Germline CDR1 MNHNS, CDR2 SASEGT. V was trimmed by 7 bases and J by 3 bases, leaving 11 bases between them.

At least ten counts were recorded for this clonotype. The chain recombines TRBV12-3 or TRBV12-4 with TRBJ2-1; D remains unclear. V lost 7 bases to trimming and J lost 2 bases, with 12 bases between them. CDR3 size: 14 residues. The CDR3 coding sequence is TGTGCCAGCACCCTCCTCGGGCCCTACAATGAGCAGTTCTTC. As protein: CASTLLGPYNEQFF.

This clonotype was picked up many times. This chain uses TRBV2 with TRBJ2-5, with a possible D match to TRBD2 (6 bases). Germline CDR1 is SNHLY and CDR2 is FYNNEI. This CDR3 contains 13 residues. Trimming removed 10 bases from V and 4 bases from J, with 16 bases in between. The CDR3 sequence: CATSPGLRETQYF. CDR3 coding DNA: TGTGCCACCTCTCCGGGACTTAGAGAGACCCAGTACTTC.

This clonotype has a handful of counts. V gene TRBV20-1 combines with J gene TRBJ1-6; 9 bases map to TRBD1. The germline V gene encodes CDR1 DFQATT and CDR2 SNEGSKA (reference sequence). The V segment lost 1 base and the J segment 5 bases; nucleotides outside the gene matches: 9. The CDR3 sequence is 17 residues long. This CDR3 is CSARGSSGTGNNSPLHF. For the CDR3, the DNA is TGCAGTGCTAGAGGCAGTTCCGGGACAGGGAATAATTCACCCCTCCACTTT.